This T cell receptor beta chain originates from a study of tumor-infiltrating lymphocytes in primary liver carcinoma. About the study: Among the tumors, stages were T1-T3 N0M0 and sizes about 4 to 10 cm.

The study co-extracted DNA and RNA from about 21-30 mg of unsorted bulk tissue. This clonotype was picked up many times. CDR3 length: 16 residues. With 1 base clipped from V and 6 bases from J, the junction kept 8 bases outside the gene matches. cDNA specific to TCR beta was made from around 470 ng of total RNA, with a constant-region primer employed for priming. Nested multiplex PCR, run for three rounds with slightly modified ARM-PCR, yielded TCR beta libraries. Amplification in the first two PCR rounds was performed using TRBV1-TRBV30 forward primers and a C-beta reverse primer for 10 cycles each. TCRdb ran MiXCR on the multiplex PCR reads and lists one entry per CDR3 protein. The data hold tens of thousands of distinct CDR3 sequences, with approximately 70% observed a single time.

The J gene is TRBJ1-1, the V gene TRBV12-3 or TRBV12-4, with TRBD1 identical over 10 bases. This receptor was taken from a man aged 35-49 years with primary liver carcinoma and hepatitis B virus infection. Sequencing was performed on liver tumor tissue from sampling region 4. Subset noted: tumor region T4, right-lateral pole. CDR3 amino acids: CASSLGPGQGRPEAFF. The CDR3 nucleotides read TGTGCCAGCAGTTTAGGTCCGGGACAGGGGAGGCCTGAAGCTTTCTTT.